Shown below are 30 T cell receptor beta chains from a single sample sequenced in a study of blood T cell repertoires in COVID-19. TCRdb's table, derived via immunoSEQ multiplex PCR, lists solely in-frame clones and lacks some. The repertoire includes about 280,000 clones, 88% of them detected once, and approximately 8.5% sits in the top ten. Sequences were obtained from peripheral blood. These receptors came from a man between 18 and 29 years old with active or convalescent COVID-19.

This chain joins TRBV5-6 and TRBJ1-6; 9 nucleotides match TRBD1. CDR1 and CDR2 (germline): SGHDT, YYEEEE. This CDR3 spans 14 amino acids. V dropped 4 bases and J dropped 7; count of bases not matched to a gene: 3. CDR3 in amino acids: CASSRGQGNSPLHF. CDR3 bases: TGTGCCAGCAGCCGAGGACAGGGGAATTCACCCCTCCACTTT. Combining the CDR3 with reference TRBV5-6 and TRBJ1-6 gives the whole variable domain DAGVTQSPTHLIKTRGQQVTLRCSPKSGHDTVSWYQQALGQGPQFIFQYYEEEERQRGNFPDRFSGHQFPNYSSELNVNALLLGDSALYLCASSRGQGNSPLHFGNGTRLTVT.

This sequence joins TRBV3-1 (or the pseudogene TRBV3-2) and TRBJ2-7; TRBD2 matches 9 bases. The CDR3 is 14 residues long. V lost 4 bases, J lost 6 bases, and 7 bases stayed unmatched. Germline CDR1 is LGHDT and CDR2 is YNNKEL (reference sequence). The CDR3 loop is CASSPGTSTFEQYF. The CDR3 coding sequence is TGTGCCAGCAGCCCCGGGACTAGCACTTTCGAGCAGTACTTC.

This chain uses TRBV2 with TRBJ2-5; TRBD2 matches 8 bases. The trim removed 6 bases at V and 4 bases at J, leaving 7 bases unmatched. This CDR3 has 14 residues. Germline loops: CDR1 SNHLY, CDR2 FYNNEI. The CDR3 sequence is CASRGAGAGETQYF. In nucleotides, the CDR3 is TGTGCCAGCAGGGGAGCGGGGGCAGGAGAGACCCAGTACTTC.

The chain carries TRBV3-1 (or the pseudogene TRBV3-2) and TRBJ2-5, with TRBD2 identical over 7 bases. V shed 0 bases and J 4 bases; nucleotides not matched to a gene: 11. There are 17 residues in the CDR3. CDR1 and CDR2 (germline): LGHDT, YNNKEL (reference sequence). In DNA form, the CDR3 reads TGTGCCAGCAGCCAAGATCACCCTGCGGGGGAGAGAGAGACCCAGTACTTC. Translation gives CASSQDHPAGERETQYF.

This chain uses TRBV5-1 with TRBJ2-7; 9 bases map to TRBD2. The J segment lost 5 bases and the V segment lost 4 bases, leaving 10 bases of the junction unmatched. This CDR3 spans 15 amino acids. Germline V gene sequence: CDR1 SGHRS, CDR2 YFSETQ. The CDR3 spells CASSQSGGPPNEQYF. The CDR3 nucleotides are TGCGCCAGCAGCCAGAGCGGGGGGCCACCCAACGAGCAGTACTTC.

The rearrangement links TRBV2 to TRBJ2-7; D may be TRBD1 (5 bases). The germline V gene encodes CDR1 SNHLY and CDR2 FYNNEI. The CDR3 loop spans 11 amino acids. The germline V and J ends were trimmed by 8 bases and 6 bases, with 11 bases remaining between them. CDR3 amino acids: CASRQGFEQYF. The CDR3 DNA is TGTGCCAGCCGTCAGGGTTTCGAGCAGTACTTC. Filled out from reference TRBV2 and TRBJ2-7, the complete variable domain reads EPEVTQTPSHQVTQMGQEVILRCVPISNHLYFYWYRQILGQKVEFLVSFYNNEISEKSEIFDDQFSVERPDGSNFTLKIRSTKLEDSAMYFCASRQGFEQYFGPGTRLTVT.

V gene TRBV6-5 combines with J gene TRBJ1-2; 7 nucleotides line up with TRBD1. The CDR3 totals 16 residues. CDR1 and CDR2 (germline): MNHEY, SVGAGI. Trimming took 0 bases from V and 7 from J; bases not matched to a gene: 11. The CDR3 DNA reads TGTGCCAGCAGTTACTCGCAAGGGACAGTTATTGGTGGCTACACCTTC. As protein: CASSYSQGTVIGGYTF.

The rearrangement uses TRBV9 and TRBJ1-5; 10 nucleotides align to TRBD1. Germline loops: CDR1 SGDLS, CDR2 YYNGEE. This CDR3 is 15 amino acids long. With 3 bases clipped from V and 5 bases from J, the junction kept 5 bases outside the gene matches. CDR3 coding DNA: TGTGCCAGCAGCGACGACAGGGGGCTCGATCAGCCCCAGCATTTT. Protein sequence: CASSDDRGLDQPQHF.

V is TRBV9 and J is TRBJ2-7; 14 bases agree with TRBD2. This CDR3 region has 15 residues. J lost 7 bases, V lost 4 bases, and 7 bases had no gene match. Germline assignment: CDR1 SGDLS and CDR2 YYNGEE. In DNA form, the CDR3 reads TGTGCCAGCAGCCTGGGGACTAGCGGGGGTGGGGAGCAGTACTTC. Protein sequence: CASSLGTSGGGEQYF.

Here the CDR3 reads CASSFSGEGETQYF. The CDR3 nucleotides read TGTGCCAGCAGTTTCAGCGGGGAGGGGGAGACCCAGTACTTC. This chain connects TRBV27 to TRBJ2-5; 7 bases fit TRBD2. CDR1 and CDR2 (germline): MNHEY, SMNVEV (reference sequence). Germline trimming cut 3 bases from V and 5 bases from J; bases unmatched to any gene: 6. This CDR3 is built from 14 residues.

The rearrangement joins TRBV10-2 to TRBJ1-1, with TRBD1 matching over 7 bases. CDR1 is WSHSY and CDR2 is SAAADI in the germline V gene. V was clipped by 6 bases and J by 0 bases; unmatched bases: 10. This CDR3 is built from 16 residues. DNA of the CDR3: TGCGCCAGCAGCCCCGACAGGGCTGACATGAACACTGAAGCTTTCTTT. Amino acid sequence: CASSPDRADMNTEAFF.

This clone has ten or more counts. This chain connects TRBV6-4 to TRBJ2-5, with 12 bases matching TRBD2. From germline, CDR1 is MRHNA and CDR2 SNTAGT. The J segment lost 2 bases and the V segment lost 3 bases, leaving 1 base of the junction unmatched. CDR3 size: 15 residues. The CDR3 sequence: CASSETSGGQETQYF. DNA of the CDR3: TGTGCCAGCAGTGAAACTAGCGGGGGGCAAGAGACCCAGTACTTC.

The rearrangement links TRBV10-2 to TRBJ1-1; 10 nucleotides agree with TRBD1. The germline CDR1 and CDR2 sequences are WSHSY and SAAADI. This CDR3 contains 14 residues. J was trimmed by 3 bases and V by 7 bases; bases with no gene match: 5. CDR3 sequence (DNA): TGCGCCAGCACCAGGACAGGGGGATACACTGAAGCTTTCTTT. This translates into CASTRTGGYTEAFF.

The chain combines TRBV10-3 with TRBJ1-2; TRBD1 matches 7 bases. Trimming removed 4 bases from V and 5 bases from J; junction bases left unmatched: 10. The germline CDR1 and CDR2 sequences are ENHRY and SYGVKD. The CDR3 consists of 15 residues. The CDR3 region is CAISVGSAGGYGYTF. DNA of the CDR3: TGTGCCATCAGTGTGGGGAGTGCAGGGGGATATGGCTACACCTTC.

The table lists this clone with a count of one. The chain's CDR3 is CASSLLAGVPSDTQYF. In DNA, the CDR3 is TGTGCCAGCAGTCTCCTAGCGGGGGTCCCCTCGGATACGCAGTATTTT. The gene calls are TRBV6-2 or TRBV6-3 and TRBJ2-3, with 10 bases identical to TRBD2. Germline V gives CDR1 MNHEY, CDR2 SVGEGT. V lost 5 bases and J lost 6; bases outside the gene matches: 11. The CDR3 is 16 amino acids.

Here the CDR3 DNA reads TGTGCCAGCAGCTTAATGGGTGGAGGGCTTTCCTATGGCTACACCTTC. Translation: CASSLMGGGLSYGYTF. This sequence joins TRBV7-3 and TRBJ1-2; D unresolved. Deletions cut 1 base from V and 4 bases from J, with 16 bases between. Germline V lookup: CDR1 SGHTA, CDR2 FQGTGA. The CDR3 sequence is 16 residues long.

The gene calls are TRBV5-8 and TRBJ1-5, with TRBD1 matching over 7 bases. J gave up 5 bases and V 4 bases, and 3 bases lay outside the gene matches. CDR1 and CDR2 (germline): SGHTS, YDEGEE. The CDR3 sequence is 13 residues long. The CDR3 spells CASSLDRDQPQHF. The CDR3 DNA is TGTGCCAGCAGCCTTGACAGGGATCAGCCCCAGCATTTT.

The CDR3 loop reads CASSLAIDYNEQFF. DNA of the CDR3: TGTGCCAGCAGCTTAGCGATAGACTACAATGAGCAGTTCTTC. J is TRBJ2-1 and V is TRBV7-2; no clear D. CDR3 length: 14 residues. Trimming stripped 0 bases from V and 3 bases from J, with 6 bases between. In germline, CDR1 is SGHTA, CDR2 FQGNSA.

The J gene is TRBJ2-2, the V gene TRBV5-1; 10 bases agree with TRBD1. After removal of 4 bases from V and 4 bases from J, the junction contained 4 bases not matched to a gene. The CDR3 consists of 15 residues. From germline, CDR1 is SGHRS and CDR2 YFSETQ. In DNA form, the CDR3 reads TGCGCCAGCAGCACTTGGACAGGGGGCACCGGGGAGCTGTTTTTT. Translating it yields CASSTWTGGTGELFF.

As DNA, the CDR3 is TGTGCCAGCAGCTTGGCGAGGAGAACTAACTATGGCTACACCTTC. It yields the protein CASSLARRTNYGYTF. This chain connects TRBV5-8 to TRBJ1-2; D remains unclear. The CDR3 has 15 residues. Trimming removed 0 bases at V and 0 bases at J, with 9 bases between. From germline, CDR1 is SGHTS and CDR2 YDEGEE.

The chain employs TRBV19 and TRBJ1-5; 8 bases map to TRBD1. The V gene's germline CDR1 is LNHDA and CDR2 SQIVND (reference sequence). CDR3 size: 15 residues. Trimming took 4 bases from V and 4 from J; bases not matched to a gene: 6. This CDR3 is CASSSLDRENQPQHF. The CDR3 DNA is TGTGCCAGTAGTAGTTTGGACAGGGAGAATCAGCCCCAGCATTTT.

This chain joins TRBV6-5 and TRBJ2-7; D may be TRBD2 (6 bases). This CDR3 comprises 15 residues. Germline V gene lookup returns CDR1 MNHEY and CDR2 SVGAGI. Trimming left V 0 bases short and J 0 bases short, with 9 bases between. Here the CDR3 reads CASSYSDGGSYEQYF. CDR3 DNA: TGTGCCAGCAGTTACTCGGACGGGGGCTCCTACGAGCAGTACTTC.

The chain carries TRBV7-7 and TRBJ2-1; weak D call: TRBD2 (6 bases). The CDR3 runs 14 residues. Trimming removed 2 bases from V and 6 bases from J, with 11 bases in between. The germline V gene encodes CDR1 SSHAT and CDR2 FNYEAQ (reference sequence). This CDR3 reads CASSLRHGGNEQFF. CDR3 in DNA: TGTGCCAGCAGCTTACGGCACGGGGGCAATGAGCAGTTCTTC.

V is TRBV6-5 and J is TRBJ2-2; D is unresolved. V was pared by 0 bases and J by 2 bases, with 10 bases between. CDR3 length: 16 residues. The germline gives CDR1 MNHEY, CDR2 SVGAGI. For the CDR3, the DNA is TGTGCCAGCAGTTACTCTGTCTGGGCAAACACCGGGGAGCTGTTTTTT. Translated, it gives CASSYSVWANTGELFF.

A note on this clone: Its ends do not fully match the called genes, so a read error is possible. The chain uses TRBV9 and TRBJ2-2, with TRBD2 matching 11 bases. Germline V gives CDR1 SGDLS, CDR2 YYNGEE. The CDR3 totals 14 residues. The CDR3 nucleotides are TGTGCCAGCAGCCCCGCGCCACTAGCGGGGGAACTGTTTTTT. This encodes CASSPAPLAGELFF.

The J gene is TRBJ2-3, the V gene TRBV10-3; TRBD2 agrees at 14 bases. J was trimmed by 5 bases and V by 6 bases; bases with no gene match: 19. The CDR3 runs 20 residues. Germline V gives CDR1 ENHRY, CDR2 SYGVKD. The CDR3 bases are TGTGCCATCAGGGGATTTAATTCATCAGGACTAGCGGGGGGAGTAGATACGCAGTATTTT. Translating gives CAIRGFNSSGLAGGVDTQYF.

A note on this clone: This CDR3 is also generated by other DNA sequences in the sample. This chain connects TRBV5-6 to TRBJ1-5; TRBD1 aligns across 10 bases. CDR3 length: 14 residues. J gave up 7 bases and V 0 bases, and 1 base lay outside the gene matches. Per the germline V gene, CDR1 is SGHDT and CDR2 is YYEEEE. The CDR3 sequence: CASSLGTGGQPQHF. As DNA, the CDR3 is TGTGCCAGCAGCTTGGGGACAGGGGGGCAGCCCCAGCATTTT.

This chain links TRBV7-9 with TRBJ1-5; D is undetermined. Germline-derived CDR1 and CDR2 are SEHNR and FQNEAQ (reference sequence). The CDR3 contains 12 residues. Trimming shortened V by 6 bases and J by 3 bases, and 6 bases separated the two germline ends. The CDR3 sequence is CASSLLNQPQHF. The DNA for the CDR3 is TGTGCCAGCAGTCTTCTCAATCAGCCCCAGCATTTT.

V and J are TRBV7-3 and TRBJ1-2; the match to TRBD1 covers 10 bases. The CDR3 consists of 14 residues. Per germline, CDR1 SGHTA and CDR2 FQGTGA. After removal of 4 bases from V and 4 bases from J, the junction contained 3 bases not matched to a gene. CDR3 protein: CASSSGQGVYGYTF. In DNA form, the CDR3 reads TGTGCCAGCAGCTCCGGACAGGGGGTCTATGGCTACACCTTC.

This sequence joins TRBV15 and TRBJ2-7, with D unclear. The V gene lost 0 bases and the J gene lost 4 bases, with 16 bases spanning the gap. CDR3 length: 16 residues. From germline, CDR1 is LNHNV and CDR2 YYDKDF (reference sequence). As DNA, the CDR3 is TGTGCCACCAGCAGAGATAGGTCGTCAGGAATATACGAGCAGTACTTC. Translation: CATSRDRSSGIYEQYF.